This TCR beta chain was captured in a study of patients and donors after allogeneic stem cell transplantation. Germline CDR1 reads SEHNR; CDR2 reads FQNEAQ (reference sequence). Trimming stripped 3 bases from V and 1 base from J, with 9 bases between. The CDR3 extends over 14 amino acids. Using its own MiXCR run on the RT-PCR reads, TCRdb lists one record per CDR3 protein. The repertoire consists of about 960,000 distinct CDR3 sequences, with approximately 19% occurring once and the leading ten covering under 6.5%. Sequenced: blood, either unsorted or a sorted T cell fraction (not recorded which). The sequence was obtained from a human donor who was either an allogeneic HSCT recipient or a stem cell or donor lymphocyte infusion donor (not recorded which). It is not recorded whose cells these are; they may come from a transplant donor. The J gene is TRBJ2-5, the V gene TRBV7-9, with a possible D match to TRBD1 (5 bases). The CDR3 loop is CASSLHGAQETQYF. The DNA of the CDR3 is TGTGCCAGCAGCTTGCATGGGGCCCAAGAGACCCAGTACTTC.